Presented here are 6 T cell receptor beta chains from one specimen sequenced in a study of blood T cells in healthy people across ages. The authors ran a second PCR of 7 to 11 cycles using a sample-barcoded 5' primer and a J-beta primer mix. TCRdb independently ran MiXCR on the 5' RACE reads; one entry per CDR3 protein. The data show about 900,000 distinct CDR3 sequences, with around 46% seen just once and around an eighth held by the top ten. Input material: blood. These receptors all stem from a man aged 25-45 years in good health.

The chain links TRBV9 to TRBJ2-4, with D perhaps matching TRBD2 (6 bases). Trimming took off 5 bases at V and 8 bases at J, with 17 bases between the two ends. Germline CDR1 SGDLS, CDR2 YYNGEE. The CDR3 length is 14 residues. CDR3 sequence: CASSGGTVGYIQYF. CDR3 nucleotide sequence: TGTGCCAGCAGTGGAGGGACGGTGGGTTACATTCAGTACTTC.

The chain has TRBV12-3 or TRBV12-4 and TRBJ2-7; TRBD2 is a possible D gene (5 bases). The DNA end is a closer match to TRBJ2-5, so the J assignment may be wrong. The CDR3 is 15 amino acids. This chain's CDR3 is CASSPPGYSQETQYF. The CDR3 DNA follows: TGTGCCAGCAGTCCCCCGGGGTACTCCCAAGAGACCCAGTACTTC.

This clonotype was detected ten times or more. The V call is TRBV12-3 or TRBV12-4, the J call TRBJ2-7; D is undetermined. This CDR3 region has 12 residues. The germline V and J ends were trimmed by 2 bases and 3 bases, with 5 bases remaining between them. CDR3 region: CASSLYSYEQYF. The CDR3 DNA reads TGTGCCAGCAGTTTATATAGCTACGAGCAGTACTTC.

The rearrangement uses TRBV20-1 and TRBJ2-7; D might be TRBD2 (6 bases). Germline CDR1 DFQATT, CDR2 SNEGSKA (reference sequence). V dropped 5 bases and J dropped 1 base, with 18 bases sitting between them. The CDR3 has 15 amino acids. CDR3: CSAADSGTLSYEQYF. The DNA for the CDR3 is TGCAGTGCTGCTGACTCCGGGACTCTTTCCTACGAGCAGTACTTC.

This clonotype has a handful of counts. The gene calls are TRBV28 and TRBJ2-3, with D possibly called TRBD1 or TRBD2 (6 bases each). CDR1 is MDHEN and CDR2 is SYDVKM in the germline V gene. The CDR3 is made up of 15 amino acids. V shed 2 bases and J shed 2 bases, with 11 bases lying between them. CDR3 loop: CASSLPGASTDTQYF. The DNA of the CDR3 is TGTGCCAGCAGTTTACCGGGGGCATCCACAGATACGCAGTATTTT.

This rearrangement joins TRBV6-5 to TRBJ2-1; TRBD2 matches 15 bases. The CDR3 totals 15 residues. V lost 6 bases to trimming and J lost 4 bases; unmatched junction nucleotides: 1. The germline V gene encodes CDR1 MNHEY and CDR2 SVGAGI. This CDR3 is CASRGLAGGYNEQFF. The CDR3 nucleotides read TGTGCCAGCAGGGGACTAGCGGGGGGTTACAATGAGCAGTTCTTC.